This T cell receptor beta chain was obtained from a study of CD8+ T cells in alopecia areata. RNA was isolated and reverse transcribed to cDNA, the sequencing template. Method: immunoSEQ multiplex PCR; TCRdb's copy keeps in-frame clones and lacks some. The sample holds over 90,000 clones; about 60% are singletons and the top ten take more than 8%. Germline V lookup: CDR1 MNHEY, CDR2 SVGAGI. The length of the CDR3 is 13 residues. V lost 6 bases to trimming and J lost 1 base, with 9 bases between them. This chain uses TRBV6-5 with TRBJ1-2, with D uncertain. What was sequenced was CD4+ T cells sorted from blood. This clonotype was sampled from a human donor in good health. CDR3 bases: TGTGCCAGCAGACCCACACATAACTATGGCTACACCTTC. Protein sequence: CASRPTHNYGYTF.